The T cell receptor (beta chain) under discussion was sequenced for a study of early T cells in non-severe SARS-CoV-2 infection. Across the whole study: Bulk RNA taken from unsorted whole blood was sequenced, leaving chains unpaired. General observations from the study: The VDJdb matching leaned toward anti-spike CD8 responses and overlooked private and CD4 specificities.

Individually, cDNA molecules had unique molecular identifiers attached to them. A single record per CDR3 protein comes from TCRdb applying MiXCR to the 5' RACE reads. The table has 80,000 or so distinct CDR3 sequences, about 6% seen once. This clonotype was detected only a few times. What it recognizes is unknown. V was trimmed by 1 base and J by 5 bases, leaving 14 bases between them. Per germline, CDR1 LGHDT and CDR2 YNNKEL (reference sequence). This CDR3 spans 15 amino acids. Sequencing was performed on whole blood. The sequence came from an adult who was a healthcare worker with PCR-confirmed SARS-CoV-2 infection or an uninfected control (not recorded which). This chain connects TRBV3-1 to TRBJ2-5, with D perhaps matching TRBD1 (6 bases). CDR3 loop: CASSQALAGAETQYF. CDR3 sequence (DNA): TGTGCCAGCAGCCAAGCTTTAGCAGGGGCTGAGACCCAGTACTTC.